This TCR beta chain was profiled in a study of blood T cell repertoires in COVID-19. Study in general: The United States, Italy and Spain supplied acute and convalescent COVID-19 samples. Sample material is recorded as cDNA or gDNA derived from T cells, B-cell-depleted T cells, or PBMCs.

The CDR3 consists of 18 residues. The V segment lost 3 bases and the J segment 0 bases; nucleotides outside the gene matches: 13. Germline V gene sequence: CDR1 LNHDA, CDR2 SQIVND (reference sequence). Using immunoSEQ multiplex PCR, the repertoire was profiled, and TCRdb retains in-frame clones only, with some absent. The data show some 170,000 clones, roughly 87% seen once. This clonotype was sampled from a woman aged 50 to 65 with acute or convalescent COVID-19. The chain uses TRBV19 and TRBJ1-2, with 7 bases fitting TRBD1. The sequenced sample consisted of peripheral blood. CDR3 in amino acids: CASSIWGTAWDPNYGYTF. CDR3 in DNA: TGTGCCAGTAGTATTTGGGGGACAGCCTGGGATCCTAACTATGGCTACACCTTC.